The 10 T cell receptor beta chains below come from one sample, sequenced in a study of blood T cells in healthy people across ages. Together with a sample-barcoded 5' primer, a J-beta primer mix was included in a second PCR lasting about 6 to 11 cycles. TCRdb processed the 5' RACE reads anew with MiXCR; each CDR3 protein has one entry. The data contain roughly 1,000,000 distinct CDR3 sequences, around 27% of them singletons. This same sample was also part of a study on T cells of mothers and their children.

The sequencing input was blood. The receptors were sampled from a girl aged 2 to 10 in good health.

This clonotype was picked up a small number of times. V and J are TRBV2 and TRBJ1-1; D gene unclear. Trimming removed 5 bases from V and 10 bases from J, with 11 bases in between. This CDR3 is 11 amino acids long. Looked up from germline, CDR1 is SNHLY and CDR2 is FYNNEI. CDR3 in DNA: TGTGCCAGCAGTAAGCCTTGGGGAGCTTTCTTT. It specifies CASSKPWGAFF.

This sequence joins TRBV5-1 and TRBJ1-4; 8 positions match TRBD1. CDR1 is SGHRS and CDR2 is YFSETQ in the germline V gene. The length of the CDR3 is 16 residues. The V and J ends lost 5 bases and 7 bases, in that order; junction bases with no gene match: 13. CDR3 DNA: TGCGCCAGCAGTTCGACCGGGACAGGTACATTTGAAAAACTGTTTTTT. This gives the protein CASSSTGTGTFEKLFF.

The genes are TRBV7-3 and TRBJ2-5; D could derive from TRBD1 or TRBD2 (5 bases each). The better agreement between TRBJ2-1 and the DNA end casts doubt on the J call. This CDR3 has 13 residues. From germline, CDR1 is SGHTA and CDR2 FQGTGA. The CDR3 bases are TGTGCCAGCAGCTTAAACGGGGACGGTGAGCAGTTCTTC. Translated, it gives CASSLNGDGEQFF.

This clonotype was counted only a few times. The chain has TRBV29-1 and TRBJ2-5; maybe TRBD2 (5 bases). CDR1 and CDR2 from the germline V gene are SQVTM and ANQGSEA. V dropped 1 base and J dropped 2 bases, with 14 bases sitting between them. The CDR3 extends over 15 amino acids. The CDR3 DNA sequence: TGCAGCGTTGAAGGCGGAGCGGCCCTACAAGAGACCCAGTACTTC. Its translation: CSVEGGAALQETQYF. Variable domain in full (rest from reference TRBV29-1 and TRBJ2-5): SAVISQKPSRDICQRGTSLTIQCQVDSQVTMMFWYRQQPGQSLTLIATANQGSEATYESGFVIDKFPISRPNLTFSTLTVSNMSPEDSSIYLCSVEGGAALQETQYFGPGTRLLVL.

The rearrangement links TRBV27 to TRBJ1-3, with TRBD1 matching over 7 bases. With V trimmed by 8 bases and J by 2 bases, 6 bases remained unmatched. Germline V CDR1 and CDR2: MNHEY, SMNVEV (reference sequence). This CDR3 is built from 14 residues. The CDR3 sequence is CASRMTGTGNTIYF. Here the CDR3 DNA reads TGTGCCAGCCGCATGACAGGGACTGGAAACACCATATATTTT.

This clonotype was observed a few times. The V gene is TRBV11-3, the J gene TRBJ2-2, with a weak D call TRBD2 (7 bases). Germline V gene data show CDR1 as SGHNT and CDR2 as YENEEA. The CDR3 extends over 14 amino acids. The V and J ends lost 5 bases and 5 bases respectively, with 12 bases between them. CDR3 bases: TGTGCCAGCAGCCGAAGGGGGGGGACCGGGGAGCTGTTTTTT. Translated, it gives CASSRRGGTGELFF.

This chain connects TRBV24-1 to TRBJ2-7; D possibly matches TRBD1 or TRBD2 (5 bases each). Per the germline V gene, CDR1 is KGHDR and CDR2 is SFDVKD. V dropped 5 bases and J dropped 5 bases, with 18 bases sitting between them. The CDR3 contains 15 residues. The CDR3 sequence: CATSAPGQGTHEQYF. CDR3 coding DNA: TGTGCCACCAGTGCCCCAGGACAAGGGACCCACGAGCAGTACTTC.

This clonotype was detected ten times or more. This sequence joins TRBV9 and TRBJ2-3; tentative D call: TRBD2 (5 bases). V lost 3 bases to trimming and J lost 6 bases, with 11 bases between them. From germline, CDR1 is SGDLS and CDR2 YYNGEE. The CDR3 extends over 13 amino acids. CDR3 in DNA: TGTGCCAGCAGCGAGCCCACTAGGGATACGCAGTATTTT. It translates to CASSEPTRDTQYF.

The V call is TRBV4-3, the J call TRBJ1-4; tentatively, D is TRBD1 (5 bases). Trimming stripped 1 base from V and 5 bases from J, with 5 bases between. CDR1 is LGHNA and CDR2 is YSLEER in the germline V gene. The CDR3 is 13 residues long. CDR3 region: CASSQGQNEKLFF. The CDR3, as DNA: TGCGCCAGCAGCCAAGGACAGAATGAAAAACTGTTTTTT.

The chain has TRBV3-1 and TRBJ2-1, with D possibly TRBD2 on 6 matching bases. Trimming pared 1 base from V and 10 bases from J, leaving 20 bases between. The CDR3 length is 16 residues. The germline gives CDR1 LGHDT, CDR2 YNNKEL (reference sequence). CDR3 bases: TGTGCCAGCAGCCAAGGGATCGGGAGTGAGCGCGACGAGCAGTTCTTC. Translating it yields CASSQGIGSERDEQFF.